These T cell receptor beta chains were read from a single sample in a study of blood T cell repertoires in COVID-19. TCRdb keeps only in-frame clones here, not all; method: immunoSEQ multiplex PCR. The sample records tens of thousands of clones, approximately 80% being singletons. Sequencing input: peripheral blood. These receptors all stem from a man in his 70s with acute or convalescent COVID-19. The CDR3 runs from the conserved cysteine through the conserved F or W. D genes are given only for firm matches. The size entry is marked missing in some rows and otherwise reads once, few, many or a size class.

len: 18; v_gene: TRBV5-5; d_gene: NA; abundance: once; j_gene: TRBJ1-2; CDR3nt: TGTGCCAGCAGCTTGGCCTCTCCCCGAGCAGGAGGACACTATGGCTACACCTTC; CDR3aa: CASSLASPRAGGHYGYTF
len: 13; v_gene: TRBV3-1/TRBV3-2; d_gene: NA; abundance: NA; j_gene: TRBJ1-1; CDR3nt: TGTGCCAGCAGCCAAGGGGAGTGGACTGAAGCTTTCTTT; CDR3aa: CASSQGEWTEAFF
len: 15; v_gene: TRBV29-1; d_gene: TRBD1; abundance: once; j_gene: TRBJ2-7; CDR3nt: TGCAGCGTTGAAGATCGGACAGGGCCTTCCTACGAGCAGTACTTC; CDR3aa: CSVEDRTGPSYEQYF
len: 11; v_gene: TRBV20-1; d_gene: TRBD1; abundance: NA; j_gene: TRBJ1-2; CDR3nt: TGCAGTGCGGGGACAGAGTATGGCTACACCTTC; CDR3aa: CSAGTEYGYTF
len: 14; v_gene: TRBV19; d_gene: TRBD2; abundance: NA; j_gene: TRBJ2-5; CDR3nt: TGTGCCAGTAGTCTAGCGGGGGGGGGAGAGACCCAGTACTTC; CDR3aa: CASSLAGGGETQYF
len: 14; v_gene: TRBV6-5; d_gene: NA; abundance: NA; j_gene: TRBJ1-2; CDR3nt: TGTGCCAGTTACCGGGGGGGCCCGCACTATGGCTACACCTTC; CDR3aa: CASYRGGPHYGYTF
len: 17; v_gene: TRBV4-1; d_gene: TRBD2; abundance: NA; j_gene: TRBJ2-3; CDR3nt: TGCGCCAGCAGCCAAGATTTTCCGGGGGGGCCGACAGATACGCAGTATTTT; CDR3aa: CASSQDFPGGPTDTQYF
len: 14; v_gene: TRBV5-1; d_gene: TRBD1; abundance: NA; j_gene: TRBJ2-7; CDR3nt: TGCGCCAGCAGCTCCCGGGACAGGTCGGGCGAGCAGTACTTC; CDR3aa: CASSSRDRSGEQYF
len: 14; v_gene: TRBV5-1; d_gene: TRBD1; abundance: NA; j_gene: TRBJ2-3; CDR3nt: TGCGCCAGCAGCCCGGGACAGGTTCAAGATACGCAGTATTTT; CDR3aa: CASSPGQVQDTQYF
len: 17; v_gene: TRBV6-1; d_gene: NA; abundance: once; j_gene: TRBJ2-7; CDR3nt: TGTGCCAGCAGTGACCCCTCTAGCCGGGCGGCAGGCTACGAGCAGTACTTC; CDR3aa: CASSDPSSRAAGYEQYF
len: 14; v_gene: TRBV7-8; d_gene: NA; abundance: NA; j_gene: TRBJ2-7; CDR3nt: TGTGCCAGCAGCTTCCCGGGAGCACCCTACGAGCAGTACTTC; CDR3aa: CASSFPGAPYEQYF
len: 15; v_gene: TRBV5-8; d_gene: TRBD1; abundance: few; j_gene: TRBJ1-2; CDR3nt: TGTGCCAGCAGCTTGTCCGGGACAGGGGTCTATGGCTACACCTTC; CDR3aa: CASSLSGTGVYGYTF
len: 13; v_gene: TRBV12-3/TRBV12-4; d_gene: NA; abundance: NA; j_gene: TRBJ2-5; CDR3nt: TGTGCCAGCAGAACGGGAGCCTCCGAGACCCAGTACTTC; CDR3aa: CASRTGASETQYF
len: 15; v_gene: TRBV5-5; d_gene: TRBD2; abundance: NA; j_gene: TRBJ2-7; CDR3nt: TGTGCCAGCAGTCGTAGCGGGGGGGACTCCTACGAGCAGTACTTC; CDR3aa: CASSRSGGDSYEQYF
len: 19; v_gene: TRBV9; d_gene: TRBD2; abundance: NA; j_gene: TRBJ2-5; CDR3nt: TGTGCCAGCAGCGTAGCTTCGGGACTAGCGGGGGTACCTTCGGGGACCCAGTACTTC; CDR3aa: CASSVASGLAGVPSGTQYF
len: 13; v_gene: TRBV3-1/TRBV3-2; d_gene: TRBD2; abundance: NA; j_gene: TRBJ2-1; CDR3nt: TGTGCCAGCAGCCACTTTGGACTAGATGAGCAGTTCTTC; CDR3aa: CASSHFGLDEQFF
len: 16; v_gene: TRBV6-4; d_gene: NA; abundance: NA; j_gene: TRBJ1-6; CDR3nt: TGTGCCAGCAGTGACTTAGCAGGGTCGGAGAATTCACCCCTCCACTTT; CDR3aa: CASSDLAGSENSPLHF
len: 14; v_gene: TRBV11-1; d_gene: NA; abundance: NA; j_gene: TRBJ1-1; CDR3nt: TGTGCCAGCAGCTCAGGGGACACGAACACTGAAGCTTTCTTT; CDR3aa: CASSSGDTNTEAFF
len: 13; v_gene: TRBV29-1; d_gene: NA; abundance: NA; j_gene: TRBJ1-2; CDR3nt: TGCAGCGTTGAAGAGTGGCAGGGCGCGGGGTACACCTTC; CDR3aa: CSVEEWQGAGYTF
len: 16; v_gene: TRBV4-1; d_gene: NA; abundance: few; j_gene: TRBJ1-5; CDR3nt: TGCGCCAGCAGCCAAGAGTTCGCGGGAACGAATCAGCCCCAGCATTTT; CDR3aa: CASSQEFAGTNQPQHF
len: 15; v_gene: TRBV7-9; d_gene: TRBD1; abundance: NA; j_gene: TRBJ2-7; CDR3nt: TGTGCCAGCAGCTCATTTGACAGGGAAGACTACGAGCAGTACTTC; CDR3aa: CASSSFDREDYEQYF
len: 15; v_gene: TRBV27; d_gene: NA; abundance: NA; j_gene: TRBJ2-7; CDR3nt: TGTGCCAGCAGGCCCCTAGGGGGGGGCTCCTACGAGCAGTACTTC; CDR3aa: CASRPLGGGSYEQYF
len: 14; v_gene: TRBV2; d_gene: NA; abundance: NA; j_gene: TRBJ2-5; CDR3nt: TGTGCCAGCAGTGAAGTTTCAGGGGCGGAGACCCAGTACTTC; CDR3aa: CASSEVSGAETQYF
len: 13; v_gene: TRBV2; d_gene: NA; abundance: NA; j_gene: TRBJ1-1; CDR3nt: TGTGCCAGCAGTGAAGGCGGCGGGACTGAAGCTTTCTTT; CDR3aa: CASSEGGGTEAFF
len: 14; v_gene: TRBV7-9; d_gene: NA; abundance: NA; j_gene: TRBJ2-5; CDR3nt: TGTGCCAGCAGCCAATGGAGGGGCATAGAGACCCAGTACTTC; CDR3aa: CASSQWRGIETQYF
len: 15; v_gene: TRBV5-8; d_gene: TRBD1; abundance: NA; j_gene: TRBJ1-4; CDR3nt: TGTGCCAGCAGCTTGGGGGGGACAGAGGGAGAAAAACTGTTTTTT; CDR3aa: CASSLGGTEGEKLFF
len: 15; v_gene: TRBV9; d_gene: NA; abundance: NA; j_gene: TRBJ2-1; CDR3nt: TGTGCCAGCAGCGTCCGGGACACGGTTGGCAATGAGCAGTTCTTC; CDR3aa: CASSVRDTVGNEQFF
len: 15; v_gene: TRBV4-1; d_gene: NA; abundance: few; j_gene: TRBJ1-5; CDR3nt: TGCGCCAGCAGCCAAGATGGGCAGGGAGGACAGCCCCAGCATTTT; CDR3aa: CASSQDGQGGQPQHF
len: 17; v_gene: TRBV5-1; d_gene: TRBD2; abundance: NA; j_gene: TRBJ2-1; CDR3nt: TGCGCCAGCAGCTCCCGGGGCGGGGGAAGGACCTACAATGAGCAGTTCTTC; CDR3aa: CASSSRGGGRTYNEQFF
len: 14; v_gene: TRBV27; d_gene: TRBD1; abundance: NA; j_gene: TRBJ1-5; CDR3nt: TGTGCCAGCGGGCCAGGGGGCCTAAATCAGCCCCAGCATTTT; CDR3aa: CASGPGGLNQPQHF